This T cell receptor (beta chain) is from a study of blood T cells in healthy people across ages. Trimming removed 5 bases from V and 6 bases from J; junction bases left unmatched: 12. Per germline, CDR1 MDHEN and CDR2 SYDVKM. The CDR3 is 17 amino acids. Primed by a sample-barcoded 5' primer and a J-beta primer mix, a second PCR proceeded for about 6 to 12 cycles. Via MiXCR, TCRdb re-called the 5' RACE reads, giving one row per CDR3 protein. Of 750,000 to 1,000,000 distinct CDR3 sequences listed, almost 30% were seen once; the top ten hold roughly a tenth. The sample was also reused in another study, on T cells of mothers and their children.

Sample: blood. The rearrangement joins TRBV28 to TRBJ2-1; 11 bases are shared with TRBD2. The receptor's source is a woman aged 40 to 55 in good health. As DNA, the CDR3 is TGTGCCAGCAGTCCCCCCGGGACTAGCGGCCCCCGCAATGAGCAGTTCTTC. Translation gives CASSPPGTSGPRNEQFF.